A single T cell receptor (beta chain) is shown here with its context. The antigen is undetermined. The data are from a study of beta chain features in type 1 diabetes. Per the germline V gene, CDR1 is LNHDA and CDR2 is SQIVND (reference sequence). J was trimmed by 6 bases and V by 9 bases; bases with no gene match: 14. The CDR3 consists of 15 residues. Reverse transcription of all isolated RNA meant that expressed TCRB transcripts were sequenced. Assay: immunoSEQ multiplex PCR; the TCRdb copy retains only in-frame clones and omits some. The sample holds approximately 70,000 clones, roughly 49% seen once. Researchers reported sorting CD4+ naive, central memory, regulatory and stem cell-like memory cells via CD45RO/CCR7/CD25/CD127/CD95/CD27. Purity exceeded 98% in all sorted populations. The study's findings and limits: Possible PCR preference for shorter templates applied equally to patients and controls. Fewer insertions but more deletions were seen at VDJ junctions in type 1 diabetes patients. A moderate, significant TCRB CDR3 shortening appeared in type 1 diabetes across four CD4+ subsets.

The material sequenced was central memory CD4+ T cells from blood. The genes are TRBV19 and TRBJ1-5, with 7 bases lining up with TRBD1. This clonotype originated in a man younger than 45 with type 1 diabetes. In DNA, the CDR3 is TGTGCCAGCAAAACAAACCACAGGGGCGGTCAGCCCCAGCATTTT. Its translation: CASKTNHRGGQPQHF.